These 7 T cell receptor beta chains were all obtained from the same sample, sequenced in a study of response to subunit inactivated influenza vaccine. TCRdb ran MiXCR on the RT-PCR reads and lists one entry per CDR3 protein. Counted here are approximately 700,000 distinct CDR3 sequences, approximately 15% occurring once; the ten biggest clones make up approximately 10%. This material consisted of PBMCs from blood, taken 11 to 12 days after vaccination. The receptors originated from a man between 45 and 60 years old who received an inactivated influenza vaccine.

V gene TRBV6-2 or TRBV6-3 combines with J gene TRBJ2-5, with TRBD1 matching over 7 bases. The CDR3 is 15 residues long. Trimming removed 6 bases from V and 2 bases from J; junction bases left unmatched: 9. Germline V lookup: CDR1 MNHEY, CDR2 SVGEGT. Written as DNA, the CDR3 is TGTGCCAGCAGCAAGGACAGGCTCGCTCAAGAGACCCAGTACTTC. Residues: CASSKDRLAQETQYF.

This clonotype was observed a few times. The gene calls are TRBV6-2 or TRBV6-3 and TRBJ2-7; D ambiguous. The CDR3 covers 17 residues. V was pared by 4 bases and J by 4 bases, with 23 bases between. Germline CDR1 reads MNHEY; CDR2 reads SVGEGT. CDR3 nucleotide sequence: TGTGCCAGCAGTTTCTCACCGGCTTTCGAATTCTTGTACGAGCAGTACTTC. This encodes CASSFSPAFEFLYEQYF.

This clonotype was detected only a few times. The gene calls are TRBV7-9 and TRBJ2-7; 10 nucleotides match TRBD1. Trimming took 5 bases from V and 6 from J; bases not matched to a gene: 7. The CDR3 length is 14 residues. Germline V CDR1 and CDR2: SEHNR, FQNEAQ (reference sequence). CDR3 sequence reads: CASSGDRGGTEQYF. The CDR3 DNA is TGTGCCAGCAGCGGGGACAGGGGAGGGACCGAGCAGTACTTC.

This sequence joins TRBV4-1 and TRBJ1-1, with no clear D. This CDR3 region has 15 residues. V lost 1 base to trimming and J lost 0 bases, with 9 bases between them. CDR1 and CDR2 from the germline V gene are MGHRA and YSYEKL. The CDR3 nucleotides are TGCGCCAGCAGCCAAGGGGGTTTCATGAACACTGAAGCTTTCTTT. This codes for CASSQGGFMNTEAFF.

There are a few counts of this clonotype. The chain recombines TRBV25-1 with TRBJ2-7; D is perhaps TRBD2 (6 bases). The CDR3 sequence is 15 residues long. Germline V gene lookup returns CDR1 MGHDK and CDR2 SYGVNS. V was trimmed by 1 base and J by 2 bases, leaving 12 bases between them. The CDR3 protein is CASSESRGWTYEQYF. The CDR3 DNA follows: TGTGCCAGCAGTGAATCGCGGGGATGGACCTACGAGCAGTACTTC.

This clonotype was picked up a small number of times. J is TRBJ1-1 and V is TRBV6-1, with D perhaps TRBD1 (5 bases). Looked up from germline, CDR1 is MNHNS and CDR2 is SASEGT. V was clipped by 6 bases and J by 5 bases, with 13 bases between them. CDR3 length: 13 residues. CDR3: CASSRDLGTEAFF. The CDR3 region has the DNA TGTGCCAGCAGCCGGGACCTAGGGACTGAAGCTTTCTTT.

This clonotype occurred many times. The V gene is TRBV6-5, the J gene TRBJ1-1; a possible D gene is TRBD1 (6 bases). V lost 6 bases to trimming and J lost 4 bases, with 12 bases between them. Germline lookup yields CDR1 MNHEY and CDR2 SVGAGI. The CDR3 sequence is 13 residues long. The CDR3 DNA follows: TGTGCCAGCAGCTTACAGGGATCCACTGAAGCTTTCTTT. Translated: CASSLQGSTEAFF.